Below are 30 T cell receptor beta chains sequenced from a single sample in a study of radiotherapy plus CTLA-4 blockade in lung cancer. Some clones are missing from TCRdb's copy, which holds only in-frame ones; the method was immunoSEQ multiplex PCR. The table includes tens of thousands of clones, around four fifths detected once. The sequenced sample was peripheral blood, obtained from a patient treated with radiotherapy plus ipilimumab. The receptors stem from a human donor with non-small cell lung cancer who had stable disease on radiotherapy plus ipilimumab.

This rearrangement joins TRBV14 to TRBJ2-7, with D perhaps TRBD2 (6 bases). V lost 4 bases to trimming and J lost 1 base, with 8 bases between them. The CDR3 has 13 residues. Germline V gene data show CDR1 as SGHDN and CDR2 as FVKESK. For the CDR3, the DNA is TGTGCCAGCAGCCCGGGACTGTCCTACGAGCAGTACTTC. Residues: CASSPGLSYEQYF.

The V gene is TRBV9, the J gene TRBJ2-2, with D possibly TRBD1 on 5 matching bases. The CDR3 totals 14 residues. Germline lookup yields CDR1 SGDLS and CDR2 YYNGEE. Trimming left V 1 base short and J 6 bases short, with 10 bases between. The CDR3 bases are TGTGCCAGCAGCGTACAGGGTGTGTCCGGGGAGCTGTTTTTT. Encoded protein: CASSVQGVSGELFF.

This chain links TRBV27 with TRBJ1-2; tentative D call: TRBD1 (5 bases). CDR1 is MNHEY and CDR2 is SMNVEV in the germline V gene (reference sequence). The CDR3 has 14 residues. Deletions cut 5 bases from V and 8 bases from J, with 18 bases between. CDR3 nucleotides: TGTGCCAGCAGTATTGGGGGGGGATCGTCCGGCTACACCTTC. Encoded protein: CASSIGGGSSGYTF.

As regards this clone: The same CDR3 arises from other DNA sequences in this sample as well. The chain uses TRBV7-2 and TRBJ1-5; 7 nucleotides agree with TRBD1. V shed 7 bases and J 0 bases; nucleotides not matched to a gene: 9. The length of the CDR3 is 16 residues. Germline CDR1 SGHTA, CDR2 FQGNSA. CDR3 region: CASTLTGSLSNQPQHF. The DNA of the CDR3 is TGTGCCAGCACCCTGACAGGGAGTCTTAGCAATCAGCCCCAGCATTTT. Filled out from reference TRBV7-2 and TRBJ1-5, the complete variable domain reads GAGVSQSPSNKVTEKGKDVELRCDPISGHTALYWYRQSLGQGLEFLIYFQGNSAPDKSGLPSDRFSAERTGGSVSTLTIQRTQQEDSAVYLCASTLTGSLSNQPQHFGDGTRLSIL.

This clone was recorded a few times. The chain links TRBV4-3 to TRBJ1-2; possibly TRBD1 for D (5 bases). The V gene's germline CDR1 is LGHNA and CDR2 YSLEER. The CDR3 totals 13 residues. Trimming took 0 bases from V and 4 from J, leaving 6 bases between them. The CDR3: CASSQDGTYGYTF. The CDR3 nucleotides are TGCGCCAGCAGCCAAGATGGGACCTATGGCTACACCTTC.

The J gene is TRBJ2-3, the V gene TRBV7-9; 8 positions match TRBD1. Trimming at V came to 2 bases and at J to 4 bases, leaving 5 bases not matched to a gene. The CDR3 consists of 15 residues. CDR1 and CDR2 from the germline V gene are SEHNR and FQNEAQ (reference sequence). CDR3 in amino acids: CASSLPRGPADTQYF. CDR3 nucleotides: TGTGCCAGCAGCTTACCCAGGGGGCCAGCAGATACGCAGTATTTT. Full variable domain (rest looked up from reference TRBV7-9 and TRBJ2-3): DTGVSQNPRHKITKRGQNVTFRCDPISEHNRLYWYRQTLGQGPEFLTYFQNEAQLEKSRLLSDRFSAERPKGSFSTLEIQRTEQGDSAMYLCASSLPRGPADTQYFGPGTRLTVL.

This CDR3 reads CASSLVGRTQETQYF. The CDR3 DNA is TGTGCCAGCAGCTTAGTTGGCCGTACGCAAGAGACCCAGTACTTC. The V gene is TRBV11-2, the J gene TRBJ2-5; D remains unclear. The CDR3 is 15 amino acids. Germline CDR1 SGHAT, CDR2 FQNNGV. Trimming shortened V by 1 base and J by 2 bases, and 11 bases separated the two germline ends.

This clone was recorded a few times. The chain combines TRBV2 with TRBJ1-2; possibly TRBD1 for D (6 bases). The CDR3 runs 16 residues. Looked up from germline, CDR1 is SNHLY and CDR2 is FYNNEI. The V end was cut by 4 bases, the J end by 3 bases, with 18 bases between. The CDR3 sequence is CASSAAFRGVDYGYTF. Here the CDR3 DNA reads TGTGCCAGCAGTGCAGCGTTCAGGGGAGTGGACTATGGCTACACCTTC.

The chain links TRBV6-1 to TRBJ1-2; D not resolved. V lost 3 bases, J lost 2 bases, and 7 bases lay in between. Germline V gives CDR1 MNHNS, CDR2 SASEGT. The CDR3 runs to 13 residues. The CDR3 DNA reads TGTGCCAGCAGTGAGTCAGCAAACTATGGCTACACCTTC. This translates into CASSESANYGYTF.

J is TRBJ1-1 and V is TRBV7-2; TRBD1 aligns across 10 bases. V lost 5 bases, J lost 4 bases, and 10 bases stayed unmatched. Germline CDR1 and CDR2: SGHTA and FQGNSA. CDR3 length: 16 residues. The CDR3 protein is CASSNPVGTGATEAFF. The CDR3 bases are TGTGCCAGCAGCAACCCGGTGGGGACAGGGGCCACTGAAGCTTTCTTT.

The rearrangement joins TRBV5-1 to TRBJ1-3, with D possibly being TRBD1 (5 bases). Germline V CDR1 and CDR2: SGHRS, YFSETQ. V was clipped by 0 bases and J by 0 bases, with 16 bases between them. CDR3 length: 18 residues. The CDR3 spells CASSLVAGQPLSGNTIYF. The CDR3 DNA reads TGCGCCAGCAGCTTGGTGGCGGGGCAGCCCCTCTCTGGAAACACCATATATTTT.

This clone appeared a single time. This chain joins TRBV5-1 and TRBJ1-5, with TRBD1 as a possible D gene (5 bases). V was clipped by 5 bases and J by 4 bases, with 16 bases between them. The CDR3 length is 15 residues. Germline V gene lookup returns CDR1 SGHRS and CDR2 YFSETQ. CDR3 in DNA: TGCGCCAGCAGAGTGGACAATGGAAGGAATCAGCCCCAGCATTTT. Its protein is CASRVDNGRNQPQHF.

The J gene is TRBJ1-1, the V gene TRBV5-1; D is uncertain. Germline CDR1 SGHRS, CDR2 YFSETQ. V dropped 0 bases and J dropped 4 bases, with 10 bases sitting between them. The CDR3 runs to 14 residues. DNA for the CDR3: TGCGCCAGCAGCTTGGCCGGGCAGGTCACTGAAGCTTTCTTT. Translating gives CASSLAGQVTEAFF.

V and J are TRBV6-8 and TRBJ1-2; D uncertain. The V and J ends lost 2 bases and 4 bases respectively, with 8 bases between them. The CDR3 loop spans 13 amino acids. Per germline, CDR1 MNHGY and CDR2 SAAAGT. In nucleotides, the CDR3 is TGTGCCAGCAGTTACGACTGGTCCTATGGCTACACCTTC. Its protein is CASSYDWSYGYTF.

J is TRBJ1-2 and V is TRBV28; the D gene is possibly TRBD1 (6 bases). V was trimmed by 7 bases and J by 0 bases, leaving 15 bases between them. This CDR3 has 15 amino acids. CDR1 is MDHEN and CDR2 is SYDVKM in the germline V gene. CDR3 amino acids: CASTAGDTSNYGYTF. Written as DNA, the CDR3 is TGTGCCAGCACCGCGGGGGACACTTCTAACTATGGCTACACCTTC.

This clone showed up just once. Distinct nucleotide sequences in the sample also encode this CDR3. The rearrangement links TRBV2 to TRBJ2-2; a possible D gene is TRBD2 (6 bases). V shed 6 bases and J shed 4 bases, with 18 bases lying between them. The CDR3 runs 16 residues. Germline CDR1 is SNHLY and CDR2 is FYNNEI. CDR3: CASRERGGAPTGELFF. The CDR3 DNA follows: TGTGCCAGCAGGGAGCGCGGAGGGGCCCCCACCGGGGAGCTGTTTTTT.

The chain uses TRBV28 and TRBJ1-1; D not certain. CDR1 is MDHEN, CDR2 SYDVKM, per germline. Trimming removed 4 bases at V and 7 bases at J, with 10 bases between. The CDR3 runs to 12 residues. CDR3 region: CASSSPLVEAFF. CDR3 bases: TGTGCCAGCAGTTCACCCCTAGTTGAAGCTTTCTTT. The variable domain in full, with the rest retrieved from reference TRBV28 and TRBJ1-1, is DVKVTQSSRYLVKRTGEKVFLECVQDMDHENMFWYRQDPGLGLRLIYFSYDVKMKEKGDIPEGYSVSREKKERFSLILESASTNQTSMYLCASSSPLVEAFFGQGTRLTVV.

V usage is TRBV2 and J usage is TRBJ1-2, with 8 bases lining up with TRBD1. The V segment lost 1 base and the J segment 4 bases; nucleotides outside the gene matches: 5. Germline V gene sequence: CDR1 SNHLY, CDR2 FYNNEI. CDR3 length: 15 residues. CDR3 coding DNA: TGTGCCAGCAGTGAAGTGCCAGGGGGCCTCTATGGCTACACCTTC. Amino acids: CASSEVPGGLYGYTF. The entire variable domain, with the rest obtained from reference TRBV2 and TRBJ1-2, is as follows: EPEVTQTPSHQVTQMGQEVILRCVPISNHLYFYWYRQILGQKVEFLVSFYNNEISEKSEIFDDQFSVERPDGSNFTLKIRSTKLEDSAMYFCASSEVPGGLYGYTFGSGTRLTVV.

The chain carries TRBV7-2 and TRBJ1-2; D may be TRBD1 (5 bases). V lost 5 bases and J 4 bases, leaving 11 bases between the germline ends. CDR1 and CDR2 (germline): SGHTA, FQGNSA. The CDR3 spans 13 residues. CDR3: CASSHGGVYGYTF. CDR3 DNA: TGTGCCAGCAGCCATGGGGGGGTCTATGGCTACACCTTC.

V and J are TRBV7-2 and TRBJ2-6, with 9 nucleotides matching TRBD1. CDR1 is SGHTA, CDR2 FQGNSA, per germline. This CDR3 spans 18 amino acids. The V and J ends lost 5 bases and 0 bases, in that order; junction bases with no gene match: 8. CDR3 loop: CASSLGTGLNSGANVLTF. Here the CDR3 DNA reads TGTGCCAGCAGCCTCGGGACAGGGTTGAACTCTGGGGCCAACGTCCTGACTTTC.

This chain joins TRBV7-9 and TRBJ1-2, with 9 bases lining up with TRBD1. Germline loops: CDR1 SEHNR, CDR2 FQNEAQ (reference sequence). CDR3 length: 17 residues. Trimming cost V 5 bases and J 4 bases; bases outside gene matches: 14. This chain's CDR3 is CASSLVGNADRGYGYTF. Here the CDR3 DNA reads TGTGCCAGCAGCCTGGTGGGGAATGCGGACAGGGGCTATGGCTACACCTTC.

The chain joins TRBV19 to TRBJ1-6; D might be TRBD1 (6 bases). CDR1 LNHDA and CDR2 SQIVND come from the germline V gene (reference sequence). Trimming removed 6 bases from V and 3 bases from J, with 9 bases in between. The CDR3 extends over 14 amino acids. The CDR3, as DNA: TGTGCCAGTAGCAACAGGGACTATAATTCACCCCTCCACTTT. Translation gives CASSNRDYNSPLHF.

V and J are TRBV2 and TRBJ2-7; no definite D call. V lost 4 bases and J lost 3, with 10 bases in between. The V gene's germline CDR1 is SNHLY and CDR2 FYNNEI. The CDR3 sequence is 13 residues long. CDR3 loop: CASSVYTNYEQYF. CDR3 in DNA: TGTGCCAGCAGTGTTTACACCAACTACGAGCAGTACTTC. Full variable domain (rest looked up from reference TRBV2 and TRBJ2-7): EPEVTQTPSHQVTQMGQEVILRCVPISNHLYFYWYRQILGQKVEFLVSFYNNEISEKSEIFDDQFSVERPDGSNFTLKIRSTKLEDSAMYFCASSVYTNYEQYFGPGTRLTVT.

This clone was detected only a few times. V usage is TRBV28 and J usage is TRBJ2-7, with a weak D call TRBD2 (6 bases). The germline gives CDR1 MDHEN, CDR2 SYDVKM. V gave up 6 bases and J gave up 1 base, with 13 bases separating them. The CDR3 is made up of 14 amino acids. DNA for the CDR3: TGTGCCAGCAGCCTAAGGCGGGGTTCCTACGAGCAGTACGTC. This sequence encodes CASSLRRGSYEQYV.

The chain recombines TRBV30 with TRBJ2-5; TRBD2 matches 12 bases. The CDR3 contains 14 residues. Trimming cost V 2 bases and J 4 bases; bases outside gene matches: 2. Germline CDR1 is GTSNPN and CDR2 is SVGIG (reference sequence). This CDR3 is CAWSLLAGGETQYF. CDR3 sequence (DNA): TGTGCCTGGAGTCTACTAGCGGGAGGAGAGACCCAGTACTTC.

The V and J genes are TRBV5-4 and TRBJ2-3; 8 positions match TRBD2. Germline loops: CDR1 SGHNT, CDR2 YYREEE (reference sequence). CDR3 size: 14 residues. Trimming removed 6 bases from V and 0 bases from J; junction bases left unmatched: 3. The CDR3 sequence is CASKAGGSTDTQYF. CDR3 nucleotide sequence: TGTGCCAGCAAGGCGGGGGGTAGCACAGATACGCAGTATTTT.

This chain links TRBV19 with TRBJ1-1; D may be TRBD1 (6 bases). The germline V gene encodes CDR1 LNHDA and CDR2 SQIVND (reference sequence). Trimming stripped 7 bases from V and 4 bases from J, with 19 bases between. CDR3 length equals 15 residues. In nucleotides, the CDR3 is TGTGCCAGTAATCTGGACAGCGCTGGGGTCACTGAAGCTTTCTTT. It specifies CASNLDSAGVTEAFF.

V is TRBV30 and J is TRBJ1-2; D unresolved. The CDR3 contains 13 residues. The V gene's germline CDR1 is GTSNPN and CDR2 SVGIG (reference sequence). V lost 4 bases to trimming and J lost 0 bases, with 9 bases between them. The CDR3 DNA follows: TGTGCCTGGAAGGTTAGGACTAACTATGGCTACACCTTC. It specifies CAWKVRTNYGYTF.

This clone occurred once. DNA for the CDR3: TGTGCCAGTAGTTGGGACAGGCAAACTAATGAAAAACTGTTTTTT. Translation: CASSWDRQTNEKLFF. J is TRBJ1-4 and V is TRBV19; 8 nucleotides match TRBD1. After removal of 5 bases from V and 1 base from J, the junction contained 3 bases not matched to a gene. CDR1 is LNHDA, CDR2 SQIVND, per germline (reference sequence). CDR3 size: 15 residues.

This chain uses TRBV13 with TRBJ1-2; D is unresolved. The CDR3 covers 15 residues. The germline V and J ends were trimmed by 0 bases and 0 bases, with 8 bases remaining between them. The germline gives CDR1 PRHDT, CDR2 FYEKMQ (reference sequence). The DNA of the CDR3 is TGTGCCAGCAGCTTAGGAAAAAGGACTAACTATGGCTACACCTTC. It specifies CASSLGKRTNYGYTF. The variable domain in full, with the rest retrieved from reference TRBV13 and TRBJ1-2, is AAGVIQSPRHLIKEKRETATLKCYPIPRHDTVYWYQQGPGQDPQFLISFYEKMQSDKGSIPDRFSAQQFSDYHSELNMSSLELGDSALYFCASSLGKRTNYGYTFGSGTRLTVV.